This T cell receptor (beta chain) was profiled in a study of CD8+CD57+ T cells in acquired aplastic anemia (dated by TCRdb to the late 2010s). Turning to the overall study: On average, sorted CD4+ and CD8+ cells yielded around 3.4 ug of extracted DNA, with a range of about 0.18 to 30 ug. CD8+CD57+ expansion was defined as a frequency above the mean frequency observed in healthy subjects. Study-wide conclusions, independent of this receptor: Approximately 27 CD8+ CDR3 sequences were found in both patients and controls but appeared to be highly expressed in patients and within the immunodominant clones of the patients. CD8+ Simpson's diversity did not differ significantly between patients and healthy controls (P=0.060).

Genomic DNA was used as template for profiling of TCR beta VDJ combinations and CDR3 sequences. An Illumina HiSeq 2000 was the platform used for TCR repertoire sequencing. On the study's bioinformatics: TRBV/TRBJ rearrangement plots, CDR3 size and DJ length profiles, and Simpson's diversity index were used to assess repertoires. The most abundant DNA sequence in the deep sequencing data was taken as the immunodominant clone. CDR3 amino acid sequences were checked for sharing between subjects and were compared against published repertoires and the VDJdb database. TCRdb applied fastp at Q25 and MiXCR to the public reads, then kept only in-frame beta chains. Rows are unified per CDR3 protein, each entry keeping the most common DNA and genes. The V and J calls reflect TCRdb's pipeline rather than the authors' work. For this sample there are more than 150,000 distinct CDR3 sequences; 48% appear just once. The top ten clones comprise approximately 12% of the sample.

This clonotype has at least ten counts. Its antigen is still unknown. No base qualities exist here, and no much larger clone lies one base off it. Expansion of CD8+CD57+ cells had been shown by flow cytometry in the patients chosen for sequencing. Every patient had a diagnosis of severe acquired aplastic anemia based on International Study of Aplastic Anemia and Agranulocytosis and Camitta criteria. At the time blood was sampled, none of the patients had received any therapy. In the study, sorted CD4+ and CD8+ blood T cells from patients with severe aplastic anemia and from healthy subjects underwent deep sequencing of TCR repertoires. In the USA, patient enrollment took place under clinicaltrials.gov protocols 00001620, 01623167, 00001397, 00071045, 00081523 and 00961064. Ficoll-Paque density gradient centrifugation was used to isolate peripheral blood mononuclear cells. Before DNA was extracted, CD4+ and CD8+ T cells were sorted using either FACS or magnetic beads.

The sequence was obtained from a human donor with aplastic anemia. Material: sorted CD4+, CD8+, or CD8+CD57+ T cells (not recorded which) from PBMCs.

The CDR3 amino acid sequence is: CASSLLHPVNGNTIYF. The nucleotide sequence reads TGTGCCAGCAGCTTACTGCATCCTGTAAATGGAAACACCATATATTTT. The rearranged chain carries TRBV7-8 and TRBJ1-3; confidence is insufficient to name the D gene. The CDR3 spans 16 residues, from the cysteine through the phenylalanine. Just the 48-base CDR3 DNA is kept, in frame starting at base 1. CDR1 and CDR2 were assigned from the germline V gene as SGHVS and FQNEAQ. V and J lose 2 bases and 3 bases, and a span of 14 bases separates them.